This T cell receptor beta chain was recorded in a study of T cell responses to AZD1222 COVID-19 vaccine (dated by TCRdb to about 2021). About the study as a whole: A total of 230 to 250 trial participants underwent TCR sequencing, of whom more than 200 had received two doses of AZD1222 and around 25 had received two doses of the MenACWY control vaccine. Enrollment into the trials was organized by age into subgroups of 18-55, 56-69 and 70-plus years, and those subgroups contained roughly 150, 30 and 60 TCR-sequenced participants, respectively. On the study overall, not on this receptor specifically: Nearly half of unique spike-specific TCRs reportedly recognized epitopes outside regions mutated in the B.1.351 and B.1.1.7 variants. Conclusions about previously exposed vaccinees are limited, since just 5 or 6 AZD1222 recipients were seropositive for SARS-CoV-2 at baseline. Participants were mostly white British, with more females than males. The authors suggested clonal diversity may have been underestimated. No day 14 peak-response samples were available, so repertoires were characterized only after the peak T cell response. CD4 TCRs associated with the vaccine covered the entire spike protein, and the dominant responses were in regions 160-218 and 743-854. In the small 56-69-year group, the increase in depth fell short of significance, most likely because of low power. After two AZD1222 doses, spike-specific TCR breadth and depth were significantly higher than at day 0 and than in MenACWY recipients.

The CDR3 regions of human TCRbeta chains were analyzed by immunosequencing. The authors' pipeline ran thus. Repertoire TCRs were matched against a reference library of SARS-CoV-2-specific TCRs generated with the MIRA antigen-specificity platform. Breadth meant the fraction of unique TCRs that were SARS-CoV-2-associated, whereas depth meant the fraction of total T cells that were SARS-CoV-2-associated. Each spike-specific TCR was assigned to its reactive spike region and to a CD4 or CD8 class using the MIRA data. Log10-transformed breadth and depth values were compared by one-way ANOVA with Sidak's multiple comparisons tests. Sourced from immuneACCESS, this table was stored by TCRdb with only in-frame sequences that have V and J called. A share of the clones is absent; for the studies checked, an unresolved V gene accounts for under half, and the remainder has no known explanation. V, J and clone size derive from that table, while D and trimming were established from the DNA sequence. This sample holds tens of thousands of clones; 90% were observed only once. 3.3% of the sample goes to the ten largest clones.

This clone was recorded a few times. It lacks a known antigen. It has no much larger one-base neighbor in the sample; base qualities were not kept. Here V drops 5 bases and J drops 2 bases, and the junction holds 9 bases not matched to any gene. The germline V gene (reference sequence) yields LNHNV for CDR1 and YYDKDF for CDR2. The CDR3 starts with the cysteine, ends with the phenylalanine, and has 15 residues. The retained sequence is limited to the CDR3, 45 bases, with the frame set at the first base. The time point label corresponds to: about 28 days (+/-7) after the second vaccine dose. AZD1222 recipients given second doses at about 4 weeks or at about 12 weeks were pooled, since spike-specific TCR depth and breadth were not found to differ between the two schedules. Vaccinee samples came from UK trials COV001 and COV002, including a single-blind randomized controlled phase 2/3 trial of AZD1222 (ChAdOx1 nCoV-19) in healthy adults. For TCRbeta chain sequencing, PBMC samples from trial participants were taken at day 0 and at day 28 after the second dose.

Sequences were derived from peripheral blood, sampled 28 days after the second AZD1222 dose. The chain is made from TRBV15 and TRBJ2-7, with TRBD1 matching 7 junction bases. The receptor was isolated from an adult who received the AZD1222 COVID-19 vaccine. The CDR3 region has the sequence CATSGLGTATYEQYF. The DNA is as follows: TGTGCCACCAGCGGCCTGGGGACAGCCACCTACGAGCAGTACTTC.